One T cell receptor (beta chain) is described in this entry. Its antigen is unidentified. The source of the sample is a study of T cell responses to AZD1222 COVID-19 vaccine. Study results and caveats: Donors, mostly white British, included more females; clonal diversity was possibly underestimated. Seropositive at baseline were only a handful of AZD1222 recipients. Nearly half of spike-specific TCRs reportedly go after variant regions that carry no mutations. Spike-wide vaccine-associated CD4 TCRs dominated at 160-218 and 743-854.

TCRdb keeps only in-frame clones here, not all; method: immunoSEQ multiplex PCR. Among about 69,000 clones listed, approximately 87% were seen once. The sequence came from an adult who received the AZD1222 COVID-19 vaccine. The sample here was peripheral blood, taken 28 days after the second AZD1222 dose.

The CDR3 loop reads CASSFRGTSGVTDTQYF. The CDR3 nucleotides read TGCGCCAGCAGCTTCCGAGGGACTAGCGGGGTCACAGATACGCAGTATTTT. The chain has TRBV5-1 and TRBJ2-3; 13 bases match TRBD2. Germline CDR1 SGHRS, CDR2 YFSETQ. This CDR3 is built from 17 residues. The junction had 5 bases not matched to a gene; V was cut back by 2 bases and J by 2 bases. The full variable domain, its missing parts supplied by reference TRBV5-1 and TRBJ2-3, is KAGVTQTPRYLIKTRGQQVTLSCSPISGHRSVSWYQQTPGQGLQFLFEYFSETQRNKGNFPGRFSGRQFSNSRSEMNVSTLELGDSALYLCASSFRGTSGVTDTQYFGPGTRLTVL.